Listed below are T cell receptor beta chains from one sample, sequenced in a study of PD-1 blockade in classical Hodgkin lymphoma. Clones were sequenced by immunoSEQ multiplex PCR, and TCRdb holds only the in-frame ones, with some missing. The sample lists tens of thousands of clones, approximately 85% occurring once. Sequencing was performed on peripheral blood mononuclear cells (PBMCs), taken at baseline. The receptors come from a human donor with classical Hodgkin lymphoma. CDR3s include the opening cysteine and the closing phenylalanine or tryptophan. A D gene is named only where the DNA matches it firmly. Clone size, where shown, is once, few, many, or a class for clones that have expanded.

j_call d_call clone_size v_call cdr3_nt cdr3_aa
TRBJ2-5 - - TRBV29-1 TGCAGCGTTGGGGTGGGGGTGAGGGAGACCCAGTACTTC CSVGVGVRETQYF
TRBJ2-3 - - TRBV18 TGTGCCAGCTCATCGACCACAGATACGCAGTATTTT CASSSTTDTQYF
TRBJ1-3 - - TRBV19 TGTGCCAGTAGTACGTTGAATGACCGGAAAAAAGAAGGAAACACCATATATTTT CASSTLNDRKKEGNTIYF
TRBJ2-7 - - TRBV4-3 TGCGCCAGCAGCCAAGACCTGACGGGGGATTCCGAGCAGTACTTC CASSQDLTGDSEQYF
TRBJ1-4 - - TRBV11-2 TGTGCCAGCAGCCCTCGGCTTAGCGGCGAAAAACTGTTTTTT CASSPRLSGEKLFF
TRBJ1-2 TRBD1 - TRBV6-5 TGTGCCAGCAGTTATATCCCAGGGGGCTATTTTGGCTACACCTTC CASSYIPGGYFGYTF
TRBJ2-7 TRBD1 - TRBV12-5 TGTGCTAGTGTTGATACAGGGACAGGGCGGTACGAGCAGTACTTC CASVDTGTGRYEQYF
TRBJ2-3 - - TRBV9 TGTGCCAGCAGCCGGATTGGGACGGACCCTTATACGCAGTATTTT CASSRIGTDPYTQYF
TRBJ2-7 - medium-sized TRBV5-6 TGTGCCAGCAGCTTGACGTATACCTACGAGCAGTACTTC CASSLTYTYEQYF
TRBJ1-2 TRBD1 medium-sized TRBV29-1 TGCAGCGGGTGGACAGGGGGCATCTATGGCTACACCTTC CSGWTGGIYGYTF
TRBJ1-2 - - TRBV27 TGTGCCAGCAGTTTTTTCGCGGAGACTAACTATGGCTACACCTTC CASSFFAETNYGYTF
TRBJ1-1 - - TRBV9 TGTGCCAGCAGCGACCTACCCTGGGATAGCGGGGTAGCTTTCTTT CASSDLPWDSGVAFF
TRBJ2-7 - - TRBV7-2 TGTGCCAGCAGCTTTGGGACTGGGGCCTACGAGCAGTACTTC CASSFGTGAYEQYF
TRBJ2-3 - - TRBV19 TGTGCCAGTAGTATTGTGGATTCTAGCACAGATACGCAGTATTTT CASSIVDSSTDTQYF
TRBJ1-1 - - TRBV10-3 TGTGCCATCAGTTCTTCACTGGAGAACACTGAAGCTTTCTTT CAISSSLENTEAFF